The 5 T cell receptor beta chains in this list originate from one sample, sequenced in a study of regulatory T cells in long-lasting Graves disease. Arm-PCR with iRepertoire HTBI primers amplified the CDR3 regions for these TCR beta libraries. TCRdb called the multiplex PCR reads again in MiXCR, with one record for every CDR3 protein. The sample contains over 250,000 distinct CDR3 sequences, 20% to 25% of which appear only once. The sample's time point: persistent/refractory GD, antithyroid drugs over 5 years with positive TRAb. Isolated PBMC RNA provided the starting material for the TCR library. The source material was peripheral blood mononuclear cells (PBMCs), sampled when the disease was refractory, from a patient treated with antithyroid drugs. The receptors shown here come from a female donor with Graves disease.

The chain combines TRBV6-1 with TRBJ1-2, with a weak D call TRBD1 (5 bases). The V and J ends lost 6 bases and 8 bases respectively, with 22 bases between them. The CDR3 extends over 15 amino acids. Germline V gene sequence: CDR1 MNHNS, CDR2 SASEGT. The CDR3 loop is CASRPPAQGGNGYTF. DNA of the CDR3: TGTGCCAGCAGGCCACCGGCGCAGGGAGGCAACGGCTACACCTTC.

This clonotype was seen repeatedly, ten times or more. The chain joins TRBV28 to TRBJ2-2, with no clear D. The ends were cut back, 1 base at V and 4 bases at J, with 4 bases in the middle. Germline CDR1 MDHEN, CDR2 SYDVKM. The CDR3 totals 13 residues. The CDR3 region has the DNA TGTGCCAGCAGTTTATACCGCACCGGGGAGCTGTTTTTT. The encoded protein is CASSLYRTGELFF.

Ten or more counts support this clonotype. DNA of the CDR3: TGTGCCAGCAGCTTAGCGGCGAGCCAAGAGACCCAGTACTTC. Its translation is CASSLAASQETQYF. The chain carries TRBV7-2 and TRBJ2-5; D gene unclear. This CDR3 has 14 residues. Germline CDR1 reads SGHTA; CDR2 reads FQGNSA. Trimming cost V 0 bases and J 1 base, with 6 bases left between them.

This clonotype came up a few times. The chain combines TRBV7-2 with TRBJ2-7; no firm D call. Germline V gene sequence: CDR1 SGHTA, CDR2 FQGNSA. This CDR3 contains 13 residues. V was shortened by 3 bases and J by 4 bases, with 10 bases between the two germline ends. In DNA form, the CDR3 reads TGTGCCAGCAGCTTCGGCAGAGATTACGAGCAGTACTTC. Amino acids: CASSFGRDYEQYF.

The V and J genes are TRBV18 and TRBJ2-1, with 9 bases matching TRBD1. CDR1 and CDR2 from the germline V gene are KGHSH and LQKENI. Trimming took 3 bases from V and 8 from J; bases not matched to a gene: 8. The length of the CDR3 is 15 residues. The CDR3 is CASSPTRDRVHEQFF. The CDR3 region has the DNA TGTGCCAGCTCACCCACCCGGGACAGGGTCCATGAGCAGTTCTTC.